This TCR beta chain is drawn from a study of graft-versus-host responses after intestinal transplantation. Once graft tissue had been processed, intraepithelial and lamina propria lymphocytes were released. TCRdb's copy holds only in-frame clones and misses some; the assay was immunoSEQ multiplex PCR. The data contain 25,000 to 35,000 clones, about 80% of them singletons. This clonotype was obtained from a human patient who received an intestinal transplant, so some T cells may come from the graft donor. Here the sequenced sample was ileum tissue, taken 98 days after intestinal transplantation.

CDR3 sequence reads: CAWSLGGGGATDTQYF. CDR3 nucleotides: TGTGCCTGGAGTCTGGGCGGCGGGGGGGCCACAGATACGCAGTATTTT. The chain uses TRBV30 and TRBJ2-3; TRBD2 matches at 9 bases. The CDR3 contains 16 residues. Germline CDR1 and CDR2: GTSNPN and SVGIG (reference sequence). V lost 2 bases and J lost 2; bases outside the gene matches: 8.